This T cell receptor (beta chain) was captured by sequencing in a study of OX40 agonist ivuxolimab in advanced cancers. Across the whole study: At doses from 0.01 to 10 mg/kg, patients were given intravenous ivuxolimab every 2 weeks. Subjects had a mean age of roughly 60 years, with a range of 23 to 79; more than 75% were male.

Turning to this clone: Its antigen is undetermined.

Overall study findings and caveats: Among patients with partial responses at 0.1-3.0 mg/kg, clonal expansion was among the lowest.

Per germline, CDR1 SEHNR and CDR2 FQNEAQ (reference sequence). The CDR3 totals 14 residues. V shed 5 bases and J shed 1 base, with 11 bases lying between them. Sequenced by immunoSEQ multiplex PCR; TCRdb stores in-frame clones only, minus some. The sample holds roughly 70,000 clones; approximately 78% are singletons and the top ten take 5%. The TCR was taken from an adult with an advanced solid tumor such as melanoma, head and neck, liver or kidney cancer. Sample: CD4+ or CD8+ T cells sorted from blood, taken in a trial of the OX40 agonist ivuxolimab. This chain links TRBV7-9 with TRBJ1-1; possibly TRBD1 for D (5 bases). CDR3 nucleotides: TGTGCCAGCAGCCCGGGACGTTCGAACACTGAAGCTTTCTTT. Its translation is CASSPGRSNTEAFF.